A selection of T cell receptor beta chains follows, all from one sample in a study of CD8+ T cells in alopecia areata. The data were produced by immunoSEQ multiplex PCR, yet TCRdb's version contains in-frame clones alone and is incomplete. The sample lists roughly 35,000 clones, roughly 50% seen once, with 40% in the top ten. Sequencing input: NKG2D-high CD8+ T cells sorted from blood. Every receptor here comes from a human donor with alopecia areata. Each CDR3 is given with its conserved first and last residue. A D gene is named only where the DNA matches it firmly. Not all rows give a size; the values are once, few, many and, for expanded clones, a class.

TRBV6-1,-,TRBJ2-3,once,CASSVGLTDTQYF,TGTGCCAGCAGCGTAGGTCTTACAGATACGCAGTATTTT
TRBV5-4,-,TRBJ1-1,-,CASSSDGTVNTEAFF,TGTGCCAGCAGCTCCGATGGGACGGTCAACACTGAAGCTTTCTTT
TRBV11-2,TRBD1,TRBJ2-3,few,CASSLSRGHPPDTQYF,TGTGCCAGCAGCTTAAGCAGGGGGCATCCTCCAGATACGCAGTATTTT
TRBV5-1,-,TRBJ2-2,-,CASGGDPNTGELFF,TGCGCCAGCGGTGGGGACCCGAACACCGGGGAGCTGTTTTTT
TRBV7-2,TRBD2,TRBJ2-1,-,CASSLAGGGRLDEQFF,TGTGCCAGCAGCTTAGCTGGCGGGGGGAGGTTAGATGAGCAGTTCTTC
TRBV2,-,TRBJ2-7,once,CASNGGSSYEQYF,TGTGCCAGCAATGGCGGGTCCTCCTACGAGCAGTACTTC
TRBV7-3,TRBD2,TRBJ2-1,-,CASSLALAGYNEQFF,TGTGCCAGCAGCTTGGCACTAGCGGGTTACAATGAGCAGTTCTTC
TRBV4-3,-,TRBJ2-7,-,CASSQDGNSYEQYF,TGCGCCAGCAGCCAAGACGGGAACTCCTACGAGCAGTACTTC
TRBV25-1,TRBD1,TRBJ1-3,-,CASSEFDRAGNTIYF,TGTGCCAGCAGTGAATTCGACAGGGCGGGAAACACCATATATTTT
TRBV7-8,-,TRBJ2-7,-,CASSLEGGSSYEQYF,TGTGCCAGCAGCTTAGAGGGGGGGAGCTCCTACGAGCAGTACTTC
TRBV7-6,TRBD1,TRBJ2-5,-,CASSLGQGQYAQYF,TGTGCCAGCAGCTTGGGACAGGGACAATATGCCCAGTACTTC
TRBV29-1,-,TRBJ1-1,few,CSAPFRGSAEAFF,TGCAGCGCCCCCTTTCGGGGGAGCGCTGAAGCTTTCTTT
TRBV30,TRBD1,TRBJ1-2,-,CAWSATGGWDGYTF,TGTGCCTGGAGTGCCACAGGGGGTTGGGATGGCTACACCTTC
TRBV5-6,TRBD1,TRBJ1-5,-,CASSLGDRGPESNQPQHF,TGTGCCAGCAGCTTGGGTGACAGGGGGCCGGAAAGCAATCAGCCCCAGCATTTT
TRBV5-1,-,TRBJ1-1,-,CASSLDGPGSTEAFF,TGCGCCAGCAGCTTGGACGGGCCGGGGAGCACTGAAGCTTTCTTT
TRBV29-1,-,TRBJ1-1,few,CSGGQPNTEAFF,TGCAGCGGGGGACAACCGAACACTGAAGCTTTCTTT
TRBV4-1,-,TRBJ2-4,few,CASSQLTGIQYF,TGCGCCAGCAGCCAGCTAACTGGAATTCAGTACTTC
TRBV11-1,-,TRBJ2-7,many,CASSLDEQANSYEQYF,TGTGCCAGCAGCTTAGACGAACAGGCCAATTCCTACGAGCAGTACTTC
TRBV9,-,TRBJ1-1,-,CASSSPGPEAFF,TGTGCCAGCAGCTCCCCGGGCCCCGAAGCTTTCTTT
TRBV9,-,TRBJ2-1,-,CASSPDLGSENGQFF,TGTGCCAGCAGCCCCGACTTGGGAAGTGAAAATGGGCAGTTCTTC
TRBV20-1,TRBD1,TRBJ2-7,few,CSGDRGYEQYF,TGCAGTGGTGACAGGGGTTACGAGCAGTACTTC
TRBV13,-,TRBJ2-4,few,CASSLEGQLAKNIQYF,TGTGCCAGCAGCTTAGAAGGCCAGTTAGCCAAAAACATTCAGTACTTC
TRBV7-3,TRBD2,TRBJ2-1,-,CASSLRPSIGTSGRYEQFF,TGTGCCAGCAGCTTACGTCCCTCCATCGGGACTAGCGGGAGGTATGAGCAGTTCTTC
TRBV23-1,-,TRBJ2-7,few,CASSQSRQGSHEQYF,TGCGCCAGCAGTCAATCGCGGCAGGGGTCCCACGAGCAGTACTTC
TRBV19,TRBD1,TRBJ2-7,-,CASSIDRVNEQYF,TGTGCCAGTAGTATCGACAGGGTCAACGAGCAGTACTTC
TRBV4-1,-,TRBJ2-5,-,CASTRDTLIGTQYF,TGCGCCAGCACCCGGGACACCCTAATTGGGACCCAGTACTTC
TRBV23-1,TRBD1,TRBJ1-2,-,CASGTAVNYGYTF,TGCGCCAGCGGGACAGCTGTTAACTATGGCTACACCTTC
TRBV6-5,-,TRBJ2-7,-,CASSYSTGEQYF,TGTGCCAGCAGTTACTCGACGGGGGAGCAGTACTTC
TRBV7-9,-,TRBJ2-5,-,CASSLASSLGETQYF,TGTGCCAGCAGCTTAGCGAGTAGTTTAGGAGAGACCCAGTACTTC
TRBV4-3,-,TRBJ2-7,-,CASSQDSQSVYEQYF,TGCGCCAGCAGCCAAGATTCGCAGTCGGTCTACGAGCAGTACTTC
TRBV28,-,TRBJ2-6,few,CASSPPGVSGANVLTF,TGTGCCAGCAGTCCCCCAGGGGTCTCTGGGGCCAACGTCCTGACTTTC
TRBV29-1,TRBD1,TRBJ2-1,few,CSAWTGNEQFF,TGCAGCGCCTGGACAGGGAATGAGCAGTTCTTC
TRBV15,TRBD1,TRBJ2-1,once,CATREPDRGNEQFF,TGTGCCACCAGAGAGCCGGACAGGGGGAATGAGCAGTTCTTC
TRBV14,-,TRBJ2-1,-,CASSLGASSYNEQFF,TGTGCCAGCAGCCTAGGGGCGTCCTCCTACAATGAGCAGTTCTTC
TRBV11-3,-,TRBJ2-7,-,CASSLPGRGEQYF,TGTGCCAGCAGCTTACCGGGCAGGGGCGAGCAGTACTTC
TRBV6-6,-,TRBJ2-7,-,CASSPDRYEQYF,TGTGCCAGCAGCCCGGACCGATACGAGCAGTACTTC
TRBV7-2,-,TRBJ2-7,-,CASSLDRFDYEQYF,TGTGCCAGCAGCTTAGACAGGTTCGACTACGAGCAGTACTTC
TRBV7-3,-,TRBJ2-2,-,CASSLNTGELFF,TGTGCCAGCAGCCTAAACACCGGGGAGCTGTTTTTT
TRBV9,-,TRBJ1-2,-,CASSVVGAGGYGYTF,TGTGCCAGCAGCGTAGTTGGCGCTGGGGGCTATGGCTACACCTTC
TRBV28,TRBD1,TRBJ1-2,few,CASKTSGQGVYGYTF,TGTGCCAGCAAAACCTCGGGACAGGGCGTATATGGCTACACCTTC
TRBV6-5,-,TRBJ1-2,-,CASSYSVEGHGYTF,TGTGCCAGCAGTTACTCAGTGGAGGGACATGGCTACACCTTC
TRBV19,-,TRBJ2-3,many,CASSSTGSDTQYF,TGTGCCAGTAGCTCGACAGGATCAGATACGCAGTATTTT
TRBV6-4,TRBD2,TRBJ2-1,-,CAPIWKREEHEQFF,TGTGCCCCTATATGGAAACGGGAGGAGCATGAGCAGTTCTTC
TRBV28,-,TRBJ2-7,few,CASSPGSGPLSAKQYF,TGTGCCAGCAGTCCCGGGTCGGGACCCCTTTCCGCGAAGCAGTACTTC
TRBV28,TRBD1,TRBJ1-5,medium-sized,CASSIYRGSNQPQHF,TGTGCCAGCAGTATCTACAGGGGAAGCAATCAGCCCCAGCATTTT
TRBV7-2,TRBD2,TRBJ2-1,-,CASSPLPSGRENEQFF,TGTGCCAGCAGCCCGCTACCCAGCGGGAGGGAGAATGAGCAGTTCTTC
TRBV19,TRBD2,TRBJ2-2,few,CASSMGLVNTGELFF,TGTGCCAGTAGTATGGGACTAGTGAACACCGGGGAGCTGTTTTTT
TRBV27,-,TRBJ2-2,few,CASTKGHSNTGELFF,TGTGCCAGCACAAAGGGACACTCGAACACCGGGGAGCTGTTTTTT
TRBV29-1,-,TRBJ2-2,few,CSVDKTGTNTGELFF,TGCAGCGTCGATAAGACAGGGACTAACACCGGGGAGCTGTTTTTT
TRBV19,-,TRBJ2-5,once,CASRETGFETQYF,TGTGCCAGTAGGGAGACAGGTTTCGAGACCCAGTACTTC